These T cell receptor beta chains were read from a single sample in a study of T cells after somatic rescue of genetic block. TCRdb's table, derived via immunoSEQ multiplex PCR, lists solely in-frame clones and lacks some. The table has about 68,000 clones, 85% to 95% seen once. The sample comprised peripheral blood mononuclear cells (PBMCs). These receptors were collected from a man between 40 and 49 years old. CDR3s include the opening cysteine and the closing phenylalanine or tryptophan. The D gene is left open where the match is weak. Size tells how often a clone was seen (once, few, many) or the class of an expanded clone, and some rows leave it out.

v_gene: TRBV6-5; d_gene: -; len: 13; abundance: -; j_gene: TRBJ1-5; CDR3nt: TGTGCCAGCAGTTACGGTGGGAATCAGCCCCAGCATTTT; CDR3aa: CASSYGGNQPQHF
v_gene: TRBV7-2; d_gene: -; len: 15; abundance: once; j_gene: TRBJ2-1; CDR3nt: TGTGCCAGCAGCTTAGACGGGAGCTCCCCCAATGAGCAGTTCTTC; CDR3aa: CASSLDGSSPNEQFF
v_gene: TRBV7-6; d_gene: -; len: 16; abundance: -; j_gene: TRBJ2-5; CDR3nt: TGTGCCAGCAGCTTAAGGTCGGGGGATGTCGCAGAGACCCAGTACTTC; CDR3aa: CASSLRSGDVAETQYF
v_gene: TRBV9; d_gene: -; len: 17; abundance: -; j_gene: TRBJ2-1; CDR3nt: TGTGCCAGCAGCACCCAACCGGGGAGTAGAGCCTACAATGAGCAGTTCTTC; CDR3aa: CASSTQPGSRAYNEQFF
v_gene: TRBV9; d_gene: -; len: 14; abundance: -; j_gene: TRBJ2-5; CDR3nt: TGTGCCAGCAGCGCCTCTTGGGCAAGAGAGACCCAGTACTTC; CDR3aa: CASSASWARETQYF
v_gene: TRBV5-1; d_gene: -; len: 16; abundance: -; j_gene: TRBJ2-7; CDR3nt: TGCGCCAGCAGCTTGGACTCACTTTTGGGGTCTCGGGAGCAGTACTTC; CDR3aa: CASSLDSLLGSREQYF
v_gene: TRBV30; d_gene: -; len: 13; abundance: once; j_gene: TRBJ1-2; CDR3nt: TGTGCCTGGAGTGTAAACGGTGATTATGGCTACACCTTC; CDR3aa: CAWSVNGDYGYTF
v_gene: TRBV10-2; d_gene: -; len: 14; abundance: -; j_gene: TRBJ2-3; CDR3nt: TGCGCCAGCTCAGCGGTTACTAGCACAGATACGCAGTATTTT; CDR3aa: CASSAVTSTDTQYF
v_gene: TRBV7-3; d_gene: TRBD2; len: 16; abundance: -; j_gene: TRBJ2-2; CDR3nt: TGTGCCAGCAGCTCCCGACTAGCGGGGGGGTCCGGGGAGCTGTTTTTT; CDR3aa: CASSSRLAGGSGELFF
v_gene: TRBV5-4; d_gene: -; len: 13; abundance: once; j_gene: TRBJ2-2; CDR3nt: TGTGCCAGCAGCTTAGACCGCACCGGGGAGCTGTTTTTT; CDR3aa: CASSLDRTGELFF
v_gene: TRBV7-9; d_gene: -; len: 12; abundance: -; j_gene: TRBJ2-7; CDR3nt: TGTGCCAGCAGCGTACCGCCCTACGAGCAGTACTTC; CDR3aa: CASSVPPYEQYF
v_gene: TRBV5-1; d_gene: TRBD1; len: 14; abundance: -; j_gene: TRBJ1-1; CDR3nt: TGCGCCAGCAGCTTATACAGGGGGCATACTGAAGCTTTCTTT; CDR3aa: CASSLYRGHTEAFF
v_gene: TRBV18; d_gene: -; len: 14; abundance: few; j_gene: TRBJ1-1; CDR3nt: TGTGCCAGCTCACAACTGCAGGTAAATACTGAAGCTTTCTTT; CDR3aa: CASSQLQVNTEAFF
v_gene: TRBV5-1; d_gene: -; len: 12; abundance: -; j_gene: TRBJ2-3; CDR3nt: TGCGCCAGCGGACCCCGCACAGATACGCAGTATTTT; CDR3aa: CASGPRTDTQYF
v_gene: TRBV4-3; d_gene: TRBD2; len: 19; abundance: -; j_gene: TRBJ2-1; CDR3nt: TGCGCCAGCAGCCAAGATTGGGGCGGACTAGCGGGAGGCCACAATGAGCAGTTCTTC; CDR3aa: CASSQDWGGLAGGHNEQFF
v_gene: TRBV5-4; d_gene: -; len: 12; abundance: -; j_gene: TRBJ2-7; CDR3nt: TGTGCCAGCAGCTCCGGCCCCTACGAGCAGTACTTC; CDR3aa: CASSSGPYEQYF
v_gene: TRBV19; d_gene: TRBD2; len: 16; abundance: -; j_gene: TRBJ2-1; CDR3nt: TGTGCCAGTAGTATGGGGCTAGCGGGAGTCTACAATGAGCAGTTCTTC; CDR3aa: CASSMGLAGVYNEQFF
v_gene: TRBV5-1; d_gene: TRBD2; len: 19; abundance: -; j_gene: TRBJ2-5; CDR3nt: TGCGCCAGCAGCTTGGACTCACTAGCGGGGGTCGAGTACCAAGAGACCCAGTACTTC; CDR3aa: CASSLDSLAGVEYQETQYF
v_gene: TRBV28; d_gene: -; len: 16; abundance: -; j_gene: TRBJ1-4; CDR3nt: TGTGCCAGCAGTCCTCTCCGGCGGGGGTGGGATGAAAAACTGTTTTTT; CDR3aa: CASSPLRRGWDEKLFF
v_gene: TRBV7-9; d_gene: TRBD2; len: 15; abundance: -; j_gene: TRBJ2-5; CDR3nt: TGTGCCAGCAGCTTAGACGGGGGGGCCGAGGAGACCCAGTACTTC; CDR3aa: CASSLDGGAEETQYF
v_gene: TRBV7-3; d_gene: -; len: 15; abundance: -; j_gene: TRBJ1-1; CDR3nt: TGTGCCAGCAGCTTAACGTCACAGGGCATCACTGAAGCTTTCTTT; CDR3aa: CASSLTSQGITEAFF
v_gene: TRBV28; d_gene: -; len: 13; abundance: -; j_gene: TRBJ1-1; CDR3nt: TGTGCCAGCAGTTTACGGGCCGGACTTGAAGCTTTCTTT; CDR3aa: CASSLRAGLEAFF
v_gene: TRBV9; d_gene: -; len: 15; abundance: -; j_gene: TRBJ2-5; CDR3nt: TGTGCCAGCAGCGAGCACGGGGTAGTCCAAGAGACCCAGTACTTC; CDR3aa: CASSEHGVVQETQYF
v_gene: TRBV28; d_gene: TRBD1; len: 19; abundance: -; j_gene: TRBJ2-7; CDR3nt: TGTGCCAGCAGACTAAATCCCTACGCCCAGGGACAGGGAAAGTACGAGCAGTACTTC; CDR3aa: CASRLNPYAQGQGKYEQYF
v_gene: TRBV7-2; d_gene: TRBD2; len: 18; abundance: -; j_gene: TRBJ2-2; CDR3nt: TGTGCCAGCAGCCGGGGACTAGCGGGCCTCATGAACACCGGGGAGCTGTTTTTT; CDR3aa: CASSRGLAGLMNTGELFF
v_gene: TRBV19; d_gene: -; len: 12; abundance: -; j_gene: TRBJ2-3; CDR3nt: TGTGCCAGTAGTATCGAGGTAGATACGCAGTATTTT; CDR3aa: CASSIEVDTQYF
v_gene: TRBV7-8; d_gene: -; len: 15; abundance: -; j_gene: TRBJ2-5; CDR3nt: TGTGCCAGCAGCTCCTATCCGGACCGCCAAGAGACCCAGTACTTC; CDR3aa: CASSSYPDRQETQYF
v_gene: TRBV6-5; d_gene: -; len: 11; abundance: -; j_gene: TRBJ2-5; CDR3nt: TGTGCCAGAGCGTTACAAGAGACCCAGTACTTC; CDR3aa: CARALQETQYF
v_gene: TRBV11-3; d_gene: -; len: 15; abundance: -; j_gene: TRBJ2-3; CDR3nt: TGTGCCAGCAGCTTAGTGGTGCTAAAGGGTGCTACGCAGTATTTT; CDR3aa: CASSLVVLKGATQYF
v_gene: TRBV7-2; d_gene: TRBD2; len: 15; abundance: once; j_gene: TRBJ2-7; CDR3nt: TGTGCCAGCGCCTTAGCGGGGGTGAGCTCCTACGAGCAGTACTTC; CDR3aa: CASALAGVSSYEQYF
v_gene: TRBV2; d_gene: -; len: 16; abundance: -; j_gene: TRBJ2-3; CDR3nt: TGTGCCAGCAGTGGCGGCCCGAGCGCGGGCACAGATACGCAGTATTTT; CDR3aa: CASSGGPSAGTDTQYF
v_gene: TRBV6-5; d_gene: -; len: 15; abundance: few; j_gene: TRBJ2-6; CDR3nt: TGTGCCAGCAGGGGACGGGGGAAAGGGGCCAACGTCCTGACTTTC; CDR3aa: CASRGRGKGANVLTF
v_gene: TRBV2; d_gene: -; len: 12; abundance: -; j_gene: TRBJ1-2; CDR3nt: TGTGCCAGCTACTACAGATATTTCGGTGTAACCTTC; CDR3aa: CASYYRYFGVTF
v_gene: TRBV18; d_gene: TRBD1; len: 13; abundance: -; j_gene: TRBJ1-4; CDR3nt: TGTGCCAGCTCACCAGGGACAGATGAAAAACTGTTTTTT; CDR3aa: CASSPGTDEKLFF
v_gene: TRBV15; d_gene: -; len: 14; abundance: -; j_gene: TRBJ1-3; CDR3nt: TGTGCCACCAGCAGAGATCCCCCGAGGTCCACCATATATTTT; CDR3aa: CATSRDPPRSTIYF
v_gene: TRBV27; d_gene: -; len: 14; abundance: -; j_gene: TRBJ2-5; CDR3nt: TGTGCCAGCAGTTTATGGAAGGGGCAAGAGACCCAGTACTTC; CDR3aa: CASSLWKGQETQYF
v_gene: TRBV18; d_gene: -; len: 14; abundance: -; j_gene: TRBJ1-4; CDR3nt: TGTGCCAGCTCATCGGACAGAGCTAATGAAAAACTGTTTTTT; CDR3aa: CASSSDRANEKLFF
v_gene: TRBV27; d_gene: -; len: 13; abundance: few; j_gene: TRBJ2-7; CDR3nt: TGTGCCAGCAGTTTTGGGCAGGCCTACGAGCAGTACTTC; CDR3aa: CASSFGQAYEQYF
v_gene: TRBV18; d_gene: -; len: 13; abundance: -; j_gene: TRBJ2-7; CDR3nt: TGTGCCAGCTCACCACAGCACACCTACGAGCAGTACTTC; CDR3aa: CASSPQHTYEQYF
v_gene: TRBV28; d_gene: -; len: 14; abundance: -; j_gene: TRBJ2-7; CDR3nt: TGTGCCAGCAGTGGGCCGGGACACTCCTACGAGCAGTACTTC; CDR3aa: CASSGPGHSYEQYF
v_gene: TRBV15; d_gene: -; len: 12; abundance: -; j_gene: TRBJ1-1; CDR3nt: TGTGCCACCAGCAGAGATCGGGGTATAGCTTTCTTT; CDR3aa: CATSRDRGIAFF
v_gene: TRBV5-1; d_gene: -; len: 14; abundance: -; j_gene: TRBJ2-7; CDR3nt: TGCGCCAGCAGCCCCGGACAAAGTGGTGACGAGCAGTACTTC; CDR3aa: CASSPGQSGDEQYF
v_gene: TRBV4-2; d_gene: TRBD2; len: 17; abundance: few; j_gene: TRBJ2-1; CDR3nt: TGTGCCAGCAGCCAGATGGGGATAGCGGGGGCGAAGAATGAGCAGTTCTTC; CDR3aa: CASSQMGIAGAKNEQFF
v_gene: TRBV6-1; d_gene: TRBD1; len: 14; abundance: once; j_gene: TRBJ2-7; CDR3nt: TGTGCCAGCAGTGACAGGGGGCTGATGGACGAGCAGTACTTC; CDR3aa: CASSDRGLMDEQYF
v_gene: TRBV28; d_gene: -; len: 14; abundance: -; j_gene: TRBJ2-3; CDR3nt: TGTGCCAGCAGTTTCCGGCAAAGCACAGATACGCAGTATTTT; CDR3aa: CASSFRQSTDTQYF
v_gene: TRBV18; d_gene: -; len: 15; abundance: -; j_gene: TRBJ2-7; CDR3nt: TGTGCCAGCTCTCCTGCAGGGGGGTCGATCCACGAGCAGTACTTC; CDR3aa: CASSPAGGSIHEQYF
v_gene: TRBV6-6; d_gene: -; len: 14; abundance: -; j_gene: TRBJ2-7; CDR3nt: TGTGCCAGCAGTTACTCCAGGGGCGGGGACGAGCAGTACTTC; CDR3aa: CASSYSRGGDEQYF
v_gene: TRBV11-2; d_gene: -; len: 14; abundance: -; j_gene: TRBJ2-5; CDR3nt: TGTGCCAGCAGCTTAGGCTACGTTAGGGAGACCCAGTACTTC; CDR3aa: CASSLGYVRETQYF
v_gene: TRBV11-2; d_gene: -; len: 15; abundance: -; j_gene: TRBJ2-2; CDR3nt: TGTGCCAGCAGCACCTGGGACACGAACACCGGGGAGCTGTTTTTT; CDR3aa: CASSTWDTNTGELFF
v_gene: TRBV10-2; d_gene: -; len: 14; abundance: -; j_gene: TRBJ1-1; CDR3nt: TGCGCCAGCAGTGTAGGTGGGGAGAACACTGAAGCTTTCTTT; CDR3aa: CASSVGGENTEAFF
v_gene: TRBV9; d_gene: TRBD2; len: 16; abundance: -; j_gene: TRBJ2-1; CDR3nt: TGTGCCAGCAGCGTGTCCCTAGCGGGGGGGCAGAATGAGCAGTTCTTC; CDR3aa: CASSVSLAGGQNEQFF
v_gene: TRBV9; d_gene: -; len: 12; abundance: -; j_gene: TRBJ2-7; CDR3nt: TGTGCCAGCAGCGTCTGGGGTTACGAGCAGTACTTC; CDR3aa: CASSVWGYEQYF
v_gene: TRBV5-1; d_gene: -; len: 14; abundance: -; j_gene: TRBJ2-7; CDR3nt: TGCGCCAGCAGCTTGTTACAGGGTCCCTACGAGCAGTACTTC; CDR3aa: CASSLLQGPYEQYF
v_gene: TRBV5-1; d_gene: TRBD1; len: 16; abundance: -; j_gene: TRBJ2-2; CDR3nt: TGCGCCAGCAGCTGGGGACAGGGCCTCCGCACCGGGGAGCTGTTTTTT; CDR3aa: CASSWGQGLRTGELFF
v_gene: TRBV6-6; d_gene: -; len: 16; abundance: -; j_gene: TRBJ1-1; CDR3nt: TGTGCCAGCAGTTACCCATTAAGCTCGCCGGGTGGTGAAGCTTTCTTT; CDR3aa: CASSYPLSSPGGEAFF
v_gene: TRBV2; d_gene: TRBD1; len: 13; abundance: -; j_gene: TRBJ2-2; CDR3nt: TGTGCCAGCAGAACCGACAGGGCCGGGGAGCTGTTTTTT; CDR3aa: CASRTDRAGELFF
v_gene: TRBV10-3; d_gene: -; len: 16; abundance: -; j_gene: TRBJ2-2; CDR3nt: TGTGCCATCAGTAGGCTCCGGGACATTTACACCGGGGAGCTGTTTTTT; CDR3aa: CAISRLRDIYTGELFF
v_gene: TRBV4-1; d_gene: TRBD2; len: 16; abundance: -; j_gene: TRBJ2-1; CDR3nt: TGCGCCAGCAGCCAAATGCGGGGGACGCTCTACAATGAGCAGTTCTTC; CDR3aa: CASSQMRGTLYNEQFF
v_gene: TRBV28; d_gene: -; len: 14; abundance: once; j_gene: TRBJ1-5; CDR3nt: TGTGCCAGCAGTTTGGAGGCAGGAAATCAGCCCCAGCATTTT; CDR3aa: CASSLEAGNQPQHF